This passage covers 6 T cell receptor beta chains from one sample sequenced in a study of T cells after yellow fever vaccination. Each CDR3 protein gets one entry after TCRdb re-called the 5' RACE reads with MiXCR. The sample includes some 70,000 distinct CDR3 sequences, approximately 7% of them seen just once. The sample was CD8+ T cells sorted from PBMCs, taken about 41 days after the first yellow fever vaccination. Every receptor here comes from a young man who received the YFV17D yellow fever vaccine.

This clonotype was seen ten or more times. The chain recombines TRBV27 with TRBJ2-2, with 10 bases aligning to TRBD2. This CDR3 is built from 15 residues. Germline CDR1 is MNHEY and CDR2 is SMNVEV (reference sequence). The junction had 6 bases not matched to a gene; V was cut back by 7 bases and J by 4 bases. CDR3 loop: CASTYRTSGTGELFF. The CDR3, as DNA: TGTGCCAGCACCTACCGGACTAGCGGCACCGGGGAGCTGTTTTTT.

The chain is built from TRBV30 and TRBJ1-5; D uncertain. Per the germline V gene, CDR1 is GTSNPN and CDR2 is SVGIG (reference sequence). Trimming cost V 2 bases and J 6 bases, with 8 bases left between them. The CDR3 is made up of 12 amino acids. The CDR3 DNA follows: TGTGCCTGGAGTCTAGCGTTTCAGCCCCAGCATTTT. Residues: CAWSLAFQPQHF.

This clonotype was observed a handful of times. V is TRBV11-2 and J is TRBJ2-2; D possibly uses TRBD1 or TRBD2 (5 bases each). V was shortened by 1 base and J by 5 bases, with 11 bases between the two germline ends. The CDR3 is 15 amino acids. The germline V gene has CDR1 SGHAT and CDR2 FQNNGV. The CDR3 DNA sequence: TGTGCCAGCAGCTTAGGAACGGGGCTGACCGGGGAGCTGTTTTTT. Its protein product is CASSLGTGLTGELFF.

This clonotype occurred a few times. The chain employs TRBV11-2 and TRBJ2-1, with 9 nucleotides matching TRBD2. J lost 2 bases, V lost 2 bases, and 19 bases had no gene match. The CDR3 loop spans 21 amino acids. CDR1 and CDR2 (germline): SGHAT, FQNNGV. The CDR3 DNA follows: TGTGCCAGCAGCTTATCCATCTCCGCAGCGGGGGGTATTGGGGCCTACAATGAGCAGTTCTTC. Protein sequence: CASSLSISAAGGIGAYNEQFF.

This clonotype was counted at least ten times. V gene TRBV9 combines with J gene TRBJ2-2; TRBD1 might be the D (6 bases). V dropped 3 bases and J dropped 7 bases, with 13 bases sitting between them. Germline V gene sequence: CDR1 SGDLS, CDR2 YYNGEE. There are 14 residues in the CDR3. The CDR3 region has the DNA TGTGCCAGCAGCGCAGGGGTTGATGGCGGGGAGCTGTTTTTT. Translating it yields CASSAGVDGGELFF.

The genes are TRBV5-4 and TRBJ2-2; D unresolved. V lost 4 bases and J 3 bases, leaving 10 bases between the germline ends. There are 14 residues in the CDR3. Looked up from germline, CDR1 is SGHNT and CDR2 is YYREEE (reference sequence). Here the CDR3 reads CASSLRVDTGELFF. The CDR3 coding sequence is TGTGCCAGCAGCCTTCGGGTGGACACCGGGGAGCTGTTTTTT.